This T cell receptor beta chain appears in the sequencing data of a study of blood T cell repertoires in COVID-19. Repertoires were generated with immunoSEQ multiplex PCR, while TCRdb's copy carries only in-frame clones and drops some. In the table there are about 89,000 clones, 80% of which are singletons. This CDR3 contains 13 residues. J was trimmed by 4 bases and V by 5 bases; bases with no gene match: 2. Germline V gene sequence: CDR1 SGHTA, CDR2 FQGTGA. The receptor was isolated from a woman of 80 years or more with acute or convalescent COVID-19. This chain uses TRBV7-3 with TRBJ2-1, with 7 bases identical to TRBD1. What was sequenced was peripheral blood. This chain's CDR3 is CASSLQGYNEQFF. CDR3 DNA sequence: TGTGCCAGCAGCCTACAGGGGTACAATGAGCAGTTCTTC.